This entry lists 30 T cell receptor beta chains sequenced from one sample in a study. Treg sorting used a CD4+CD25+CD127-/low gate. One entry per CDR3 protein results from TCRdb running MiXCR on the 5' RACE reads. Of tens of thousands of distinct CDR3 sequences in the sample, under 25% were seen once. Sequences were obtained from Tregs sorted from blood. Every receptor here comes from a female donor with breast cancer.

This clonotype was counted at least ten times. The chain is built from TRBV10-3 and TRBJ2-7; maybe TRBD1 (8 bases). The CDR3 length is 18 residues. Trimming removed 0 bases at V and 2 bases at J, with 20 bases between. Germline lookup yields CDR1 ENHRY and CDR2 SYGVKD. Here the CDR3 reads CAISESWQGASGTYEQYF. In DNA, the CDR3 is TGTGCCATCAGTGAGTCTTGGCAGGGGGCTAGCGGTACCTACGAGCAGTACTTC.

This clonotype was detected many times. This sequence joins TRBV7-3 and TRBJ2-7; D call uncertain. CDR3 length equals 15 residues. Germline assignment: CDR1 SGHTA and CDR2 FQGTGA. V lost 0 bases and J lost 5, with 14 bases in between. CDR3 sequence (DNA): TGTGCCAGCAGCTTAACTCCGCATGGGTTCGACGAGCAGTACTTC. Amino acid sequence: CASSLTPHGFDEQYF.

The gene calls are TRBV2 and TRBJ2-2; D gene unclear. CDR1 is SNHLY and CDR2 is FYNNEI in the germline V gene. V lost 4 bases, J lost 0 bases, and 15 bases lay in between. There are 17 residues in the CDR3. The DNA for the CDR3 is TGTGCCAGCAGTGTAGATTATCCTGGGACGAACACCGGGGAGCTGTTTTTT. The encoded protein is CASSVDYPGTNTGELFF.

The rearrangement joins TRBV4-1 to TRBJ2-3; tentative D call: TRBD1 (5 bases). The CDR3 extends over 15 amino acids. Germline values: CDR1 MGHRA, CDR2 YSYEKL. V was trimmed by 4 bases and J by 2 bases, leaving 13 bases between them. DNA of the CDR3: TGCGCCAGCAGCCCCAAGGGTGGACACACAGATACGCAGTATTTT. This sequence encodes CASSPKGGHTDTQYF.

This clonotype was detected ten times or more. The chain uses TRBV4-2 and TRBJ2-7; 8 bases are shared with TRBD2. The trim removed 8 bases at V and 3 bases at J, leaving 6 bases unmatched. The CDR3 length is 13 residues. CDR1 LGHNA and CDR2 YNFKEQ come from the germline V gene. CDR3 in amino acids: CASGVSGNYEQYF. Here the CDR3 DNA reads TGTGCCAGCGGGGTTAGCGGGAACTACGAGCAGTACTTC.

The table lists this clonotype with many counts. The rearrangement uses TRBV5-1 and TRBJ2-5, with 7 bases aligning to TRBD2. The CDR3 sequence is 17 residues long. CDR1 and CDR2 from the germline V gene are SGHRS and YFSETQ. V was pared by 4 bases and J by 3 bases, with 15 bases of the junction left unmatched. DNA of the CDR3: TGCGCCAGCAGCCGGGATGCTTCTCCGGGACTAAAAGAGACCCAGTACTTC. Its protein product is CASSRDASPGLKETQYF. Complete variable domain (other parts from reference TRBV5-1 and TRBJ2-5): KAGVTQTPRYLIKTRGQQVTLSCSPISGHRSVSWYQQTPGQGLQFLFEYFSETQRNKGNFPGRFSGRQFSNSRSEMNVSTLELGDSALYLCASSRDASPGLKETQYFGPGTRLLVL.

This clonotype has at least ten counts. The rearrangement uses TRBV7-8 and TRBJ2-4; D might be TRBD2 (6 bases). CDR1 and CDR2 from the germline V gene are SGHVS and FQNEAQ. This CDR3 contains 16 residues. The V and J ends lost 0 bases and 0 bases respectively, with 9 bases between them. In nucleotides, the CDR3 is TGTGCCAGCAGCTTAGCCCGGGACTCAGCCAAAAACATTCAGTACTTC. This gives the protein CASSLARDSAKNIQYF.

This clonotype was counted between two and nine times. This chain uses TRBV7-9 with TRBJ2-7, with 7 positions matching TRBD1. After removal of 5 bases from V and 4 bases from J, the junction contained 8 bases not matched to a gene. Germline V gene lookup returns CDR1 SEHNR and CDR2 FQNEAQ (reference sequence). This CDR3 comprises 14 residues. CDR3 in DNA: TGTGCCAGCAGCGCCCAGGGGGTCAAGTACGAGCAGTACTTC. As protein: CASSAQGVKYEQYF.

In this sample, this clonotype turned up many times. The chain has TRBV6-6 and TRBJ2-7; weak D call: TRBD2 (5 bases). With 6 bases removed from V and 3 bases from J, the gap between germline ends came to 12 bases. Germline CDR1 reads MNHNY; CDR2 reads SVGAGI (reference sequence). The CDR3 spans 13 residues. DNA for the CDR3: TGTGCCAGCAGACGAGGGTCCCTCTACGAGCAGTACTTC. Encoded protein: CASRRGSLYEQYF.

Concerning this clonotype: A much larger clonotype is one base distant, so this may be a read error. This sequence joins TRBV28 and TRBJ2-7, with D perhaps TRBD1 (7 bases). The CDR3 spans 14 residues. The V gene's germline CDR1 is MDHEN and CDR2 SYDVKM. The CDR3 region is CASSPGGTSYEQNF. The CDR3 nucleotides read TGTGCCAGCAGCCCAGGGGGGACCTCCTACGAGCAGAACTTC.

This clonotype has ten or more counts. CDR3 sequence (DNA): TGTGCCATCAGTGAGTCGTTCAGATCAACTAATGAAAAACTGTTTTTT. It is translated as CAISESFRSTNEKLFF. The rearrangement uses TRBV10-3 and TRBJ1-4, with D hard to call. This CDR3 has 16 residues. CDR1 is ENHRY and CDR2 is SYGVKD in the germline V gene. V was pared by 0 bases and J by 0 bases, with 8 bases between.

This clonotype showed up many times. The chain is built from TRBV6-5 and TRBJ2-7; 7 nucleotides line up with TRBD1. Germline CDR1 and CDR2: MNHEY and SVGAGI. The V gene end was trimmed by 6 bases and the J gene end by 3 bases; junction bases not matched to a gene: 8. This CDR3 region has 14 residues. DNA for the CDR3: TGTGCCAGCAGAGGGACAGTTAGTAACTACGAGCAGTACTTC. Amino acid sequence: CASRGTVSNYEQYF.

In the case of this clonotype: This may arise from a read error, as a much more abundant clone is one base away. The chain combines TRBV12-3 or TRBV12-4 with TRBJ1-2; D is possibly TRBD1 (5 bases). Deletions cut 7 bases from V and 4 bases from J, with 16 bases between. The CDR3 is 14 amino acids. CDR3 residues: CASTSRWGFYGYTF. The CDR3, as DNA: TGTGCCAGCACTTCAAGGTGGGGCTTCTATGGCTACACCTTC.

This clonotype was recorded many times. The J gene is TRBJ2-5, the V gene TRBV7-8; D remains ambiguous. The ends were cut back, 10 bases at V and 4 bases at J, with 19 bases in the middle. Germline lookup yields CDR1 SGHVS and CDR2 FQNEAQ. This CDR3 region has 14 residues. The CDR3 reads CATTGQASGETQYF. CDR3 coding DNA: TGTGCCACTACCGGGCAGGCCTCGGGAGAGACCCAGTACTTC.

The chain employs TRBV28 and TRBJ2-1; 8 nucleotides match TRBD2. The CDR3 is 15 residues long. The V gene's germline CDR1 is MDHEN and CDR2 SYDVKM. The V gene end was trimmed by 7 bases and the J gene end by 4 bases; junction bases not matched to a gene: 9. CDR3 sequence: CASTLGRGSYNEQFF. The CDR3 DNA reads TGTGCCAGCACTCTCGGGAGGGGGTCTTACAATGAGCAGTTCTTC.

The rearrangement links TRBV20-1 to TRBJ1-2, with TRBD1 matching over 8 bases. The J segment lost 1 base and the V segment lost 3 bases, leaving 16 bases of the junction unmatched. CDR1 DFQATT and CDR2 SNEGSKA come from the germline V gene (reference sequence). This CDR3 is built from 18 residues. The CDR3 protein is CSARPLWDRSQSNYGYTF. The CDR3 bases are TGCAGTGCTAGGCCCCTGTGGGACAGGAGCCAAAGTAACTATGGCTACACCTTC.

This clonotype was seen ten or more times. This rearrangement joins TRBV7-3 to TRBJ2-1, with 15 bases aligning to TRBD2. Germline CDR1 and CDR2: SGHTA and FQGTGA. V was clipped by 2 bases and J by 7 bases; unmatched bases: 6. The CDR3 spans 17 residues. The CDR3 DNA reads as TGTGCCAGCAGCTTAGTGGGACTAGCGGGAGGTGATAATGAGCAGTTCTTC. It yields the protein CASSLVGLAGGDNEQFF.

The rearrangement joins TRBV24-1 to TRBJ2-3; 8 nucleotides line up with TRBD2. The V and J ends lost 1 base and 1 base, in that order; junction bases with no gene match: 12. Germline CDR1 KGHDR, CDR2 SFDVKD. There are 19 residues in the CDR3. CDR3 in amino acids: CATSDFPPDSGARTDTQYF. CDR3 in DNA: TGTGCCACCAGTGATTTTCCCCCCGATAGCGGGGCCCGCACAGATACGCAGTATTTT.

The sample holds one count of this clonotype. At one of its ends the junction is not consistent with the germline gene, which may arise from a read error. The V call is TRBV6-6, the J call TRBJ2-7, with a possible D match to TRBD2 (5 bases). CDR1 and CDR2 from the germline V gene are MNHNY and SVGAGI (reference sequence). The CDR3 spans 14 residues. The CDR3 bases are TGTACCAGCAGTTCCGGACTGGACTCCTACGAGCAGTACTTC. This sequence encodes CTSSSGLDSYEQYF.

This rearrangement joins TRBV20-1 to TRBJ2-7; no reliable D call. Looked up from germline, CDR1 is DFQATT and CDR2 is SNEGSKA (reference sequence). This CDR3 is built from 13 residues. The CDR3 loop is CSLLGPSSYEQYF. CDR3 bases: TGCTCCCTGCTAGGTCCAAGCTCCTACGAGCAGTACTTC.

The chain employs TRBV28 and TRBJ2-7; TRBD2 matches at 8 bases. The junction had 12 bases not matched to a gene; V was cut back by 2 bases and J by 3 bases. Germline loops: CDR1 MDHEN, CDR2 SYDVKM. The length of the CDR3 is 17 residues. The CDR3: CASSLASSGSPNYEQYF. The DNA for the CDR3 is TGTGCCAGCAGTTTAGCGTCGAGCGGGAGTCCAAACTACGAGCAGTACTTC. The full variable domain, rest sourced from reference TRBV28 and TRBJ2-7, is DVKVTQSSRYLVKRTGEKVFLECVQDMDHENMFWYRQDPGLGLRLIYFSYDVKMKEKGDIPEGYSVSREKKERFSLILESASTNQTSMYLCASSLASSGSPNYEQYFGPGTRLTVT.

The table lists this clonotype with a few counts. The chain recombines TRBV3-1 with TRBJ2-3; 14 bases are shared with TRBD2. Germline V CDR1 and CDR2: LGHDT, YNNKEL (reference sequence). V lost 2 bases, J lost 5 bases, and 6 bases stayed unmatched. The CDR3 sequence is 17 residues long. The CDR3 loop is CASSQMGLAGVLDTQYF. The CDR3 DNA follows: TGTGCCAGCAGCCAAATGGGACTAGCGGGAGTCTTAGATACGCAGTATTTT.

The V call is TRBV6-6, the J call TRBJ1-2; 7 nucleotides align to TRBD1. Losses at the gene ends were 7 bases for V and 2 bases for J; bases not matched to a gene: 4. The CDR3 sequence is 13 residues long. The germline V gene has CDR1 MNHNY and CDR2 SVGAGI (reference sequence). CDR3 residues: CASNPQGNYGYTF. The CDR3 DNA reads TGTGCCAGCAACCCACAGGGGAACTATGGCTACACCTTC.

This clonotype was seen more than once but under ten times. This chain uses TRBV20-1 with TRBJ1-2; D is perhaps TRBD1 (6 bases). Germline V CDR1 and CDR2: DFQATT, SNEGSKA (reference sequence). The ends were cut back, 1 base at V and 6 bases at J, with 15 bases in the middle. The CDR3 has 14 residues. The CDR3 region is CSARVWGRGDGYTF. CDR3 nucleotides: TGCAGTGCTAGAGTTTGGGGGCGCGGGGATGGCTACACCTTC.

Only a few counts were recorded for this clonotype. This chain links TRBV4-1 with TRBJ2-2; 8 bases match TRBD2. After removal of 6 bases from V and 2 bases from J, the junction contained 5 bases not matched to a gene. Germline values: CDR1 MGHRA, CDR2 YSYEKL. The CDR3 length is 15 residues. The CDR3 coding sequence is TGCGCCAGCAGTTGGACTAGCTTAAACACCGGGGAGCTGTTTTTT. This sequence encodes CASSWTSLNTGELFF.

The J gene is TRBJ1-4, the V gene TRBV4-1; D is unresolved. The V and J ends lost 1 base and 2 bases respectively, with 17 bases between them. The CDR3 covers 18 residues. The germline gives CDR1 MGHRA, CDR2 YSYEKL. This CDR3 is CASSQVGDTLRTNEKLFF. The CDR3 DNA follows: TGCGCCAGCAGCCAAGTGGGTGACACCCTCCGGACTAATGAAAAACTGTTTTTT.

The sample holds many counts of this clonotype. The genes are TRBV20-1 and TRBJ2-7; no clear D gene. Per germline, CDR1 DFQATT and CDR2 SNEGSKA (reference sequence). Trimming shortened V by 3 bases and J by 0 bases, and 9 bases separated the two germline ends. CDR3 length: 13 amino acids. CDR3 nucleotide sequence: TGCAGTGCTAGGGGGTCAGGCTCCTACGAGCAGTACTTC. Translating it yields CSARGSGSYEQYF.

This clonotype was counted at least ten times. This chain links TRBV4-3 with TRBJ2-7; 7 nucleotides agree with TRBD1. The CDR3 sequence is 14 residues long. Germline loops: CDR1 LGHNA, CDR2 YSLEER. Trimming removed 1 base from V and 4 bases from J; junction bases left unmatched: 4. Here the CDR3 DNA reads TGCGCCAGCAGCCAAGGCAGGGGGATTTACGAGCAGTACTTC. This codes for CASSQGRGIYEQYF.

This clonotype was picked up many times. V gene TRBV3-1 combines with J gene TRBJ1-1, with a tentative D call TRBD1 (6 bases). V was clipped by 6 bases and J by 7 bases, with 15 bases between them. CDR1 and CDR2 (germline): LGHDT, YNNKEL (reference sequence). The CDR3 consists of 13 residues. CDR3 sequence reads: CASSQNLGGEAFF. The CDR3 bases are TGTGCCAGCAGTCAGAATTTAGGGGGTGAAGCTTTCTTT. The whole variable domain, remainder taken from reference TRBV3-1 and TRBJ1-1, is DTAVSQTPKYLVTQMGNDKSIKCEQNLGHDTMYWYKQDSKKFLKIMFSYNNKELIINETVPNRFSPKSPDKAHLNLHINSLELGDSAVYFCASSQNLGGEAFFGQGTRLTVV.

This clonotype was observed at least ten times. The chain employs TRBV4-2 and TRBJ1-1; D might be TRBD1 (5 bases). The CDR3 totals 17 residues. The ends were cut back, 4 bases at V and 5 bases at J, with 23 bases in the middle. The germline CDR1 and CDR2 sequences are LGHNA and YNFKEQ. The CDR3 loop is CASSPLGGDLGWTEAFF. CDR3 sequence (DNA): TGTGCCAGCAGCCCGCTCGGGGGGGATCTAGGTTGGACTGAAGCTTTCTTT.